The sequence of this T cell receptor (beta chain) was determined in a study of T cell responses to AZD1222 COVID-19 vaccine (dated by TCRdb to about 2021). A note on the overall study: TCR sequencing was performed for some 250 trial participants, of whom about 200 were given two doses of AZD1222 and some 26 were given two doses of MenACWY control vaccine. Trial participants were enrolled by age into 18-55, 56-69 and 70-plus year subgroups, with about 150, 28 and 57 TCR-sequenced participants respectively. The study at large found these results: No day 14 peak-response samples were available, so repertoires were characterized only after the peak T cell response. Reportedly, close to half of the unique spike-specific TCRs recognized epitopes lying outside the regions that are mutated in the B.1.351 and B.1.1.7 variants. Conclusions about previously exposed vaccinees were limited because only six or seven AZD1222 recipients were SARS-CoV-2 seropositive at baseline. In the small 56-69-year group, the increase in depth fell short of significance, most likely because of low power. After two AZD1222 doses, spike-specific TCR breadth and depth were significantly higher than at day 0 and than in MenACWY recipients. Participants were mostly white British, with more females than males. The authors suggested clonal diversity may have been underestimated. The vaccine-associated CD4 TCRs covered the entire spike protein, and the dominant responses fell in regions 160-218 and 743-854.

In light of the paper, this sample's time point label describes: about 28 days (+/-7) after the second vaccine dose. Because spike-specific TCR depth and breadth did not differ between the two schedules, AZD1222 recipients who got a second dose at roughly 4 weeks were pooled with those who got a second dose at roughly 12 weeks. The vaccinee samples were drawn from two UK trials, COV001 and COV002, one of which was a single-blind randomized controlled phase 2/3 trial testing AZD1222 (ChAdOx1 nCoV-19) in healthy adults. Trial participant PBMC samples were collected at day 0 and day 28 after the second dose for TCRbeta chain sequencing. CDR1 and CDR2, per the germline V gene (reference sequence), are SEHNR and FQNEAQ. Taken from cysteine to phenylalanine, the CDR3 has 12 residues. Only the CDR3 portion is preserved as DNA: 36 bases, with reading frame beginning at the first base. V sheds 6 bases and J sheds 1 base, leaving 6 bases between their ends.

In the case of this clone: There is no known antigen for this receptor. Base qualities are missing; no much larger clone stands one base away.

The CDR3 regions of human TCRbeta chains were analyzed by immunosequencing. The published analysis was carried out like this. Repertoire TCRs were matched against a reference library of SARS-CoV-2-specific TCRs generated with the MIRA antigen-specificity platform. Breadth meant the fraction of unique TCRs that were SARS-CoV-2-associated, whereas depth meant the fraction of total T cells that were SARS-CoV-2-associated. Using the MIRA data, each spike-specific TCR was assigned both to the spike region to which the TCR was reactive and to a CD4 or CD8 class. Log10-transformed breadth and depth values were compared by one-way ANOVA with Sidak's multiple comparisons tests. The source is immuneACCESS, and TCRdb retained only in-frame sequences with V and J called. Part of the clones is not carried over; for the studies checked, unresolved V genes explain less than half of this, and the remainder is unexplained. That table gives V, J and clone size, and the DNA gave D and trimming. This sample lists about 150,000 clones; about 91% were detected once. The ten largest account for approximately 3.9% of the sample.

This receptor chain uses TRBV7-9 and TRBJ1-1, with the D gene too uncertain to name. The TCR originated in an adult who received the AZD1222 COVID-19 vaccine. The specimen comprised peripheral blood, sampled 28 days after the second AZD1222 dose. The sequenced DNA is TGTGCCAGCAGTTACTCGAACACTGAAGCTTTCTTT. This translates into CASSYSNTEAFF.